The 17 T cell receptor beta chains below come from one sample, sequenced in a study of blood T cell repertoires in COVID-19 (dated by TCRdb to 2018 to 2021). The library was generated by the immunoSEQ multiplex PCR assay. As stored in TCRdb, this immuneACCESS dataset retains in-frame rearrangements with V and J assigned. A fraction of the clones does not appear; measured against another copy, unresolved V genes explain less than half of the discrepancy, and the remainder lacks a known reason. The sample profile shows more than 80,000 clones; around 88% of them were found once. In total, the top ten clones hold roughly 1.7% of the sample. Input material: peripheral blood. Every receptor here comes from a man older than 75 with acute or convalescent COVID-19.

The V and J genes are TRBV18 and TRBJ1-1; D is ambiguous. The CDR3 is 14 amino acids. The V and J ends lost 4 bases and 2 bases respectively, with 11 bases between them. CDR1 is KGHSH, CDR2 LQKENI, per germline. CDR3 sequence (DNA): TGTGCCAGCTCACTTAAGACAACCAACACTGAAGCTTTCTTT. Translated, it gives CASSLKTTNTEAFF.

This clone was seen more than once but under ten times. The chain has TRBV5-1 and TRBJ1-5; no clear D gene. Germline V gene sequence: CDR1 SGHRS, CDR2 YFSETQ. Deletions cut 0 bases from V and 2 bases from J, with 12 bases between. The length of the CDR3 is 16 residues. The CDR3 DNA follows: TGCGCCAGCAGCTTGGATCCTAACCCGGGCAATCAGCCCCAGCATTTT. Its protein product is CASSLDPNPGNQPQHF.

V and J are TRBV25-1 and TRBJ1-5; 10 positions match TRBD1. This CDR3 is 14 amino acids long. Germline values: CDR1 MGHDK, CDR2 SYGVNS. J was trimmed by 4 bases and V by 6 bases; bases with no gene match: 3. CDR3 DNA sequence: TGTGCCAGCAGAGGACAGGGGGTGAATCAGCCCCAGCATTTT. Amino acids: CASRGQGVNQPQHF.

The rearrangement links TRBV19 to TRBJ2-7; perhaps TRBD2 as D (6 bases). Per germline, CDR1 LNHDA and CDR2 SQIVND (reference sequence). V lost 4 bases to trimming and J lost 4 bases, with 11 bases between them. This CDR3 contains 13 residues. CDR3 in amino acids: CASSTLGGYEQYF. CDR3 DNA sequence: TGTGCCAGTAGTACCCTCGGGGGTTACGAGCAGTACTTC.

This clone was counted between two and nine times. The chain has TRBV2 and TRBJ2-1; unclear D gene. Germline assignment: CDR1 SNHLY and CDR2 FYNNEI. The CDR3 has 13 residues. V lost 5 bases to trimming and J lost 1 base, with 6 bases between them. The CDR3 sequence is CASSSESYNEQFF. The DNA for the CDR3 is TGTGCCAGCAGTTCAGAATCCTACAATGAGCAGTTCTTC.

The rearrangement uses TRBV15 and TRBJ2-1; unclear D gene. Germline values: CDR1 LNHNV, CDR2 YYDKDF (reference sequence). V was clipped by 0 bases and J by 0 bases, with 9 bases between them. CDR3 length equals 16 residues. CDR3 in DNA: TGTGCCACCAGCAGAGATTCAGAAAGCTCCTACAATGAGCAGTTCTTC. Amino acids: CATSRDSESSYNEQFF.

V gene TRBV28 combines with J gene TRBJ1-4; D uncertain. The germline V gene has CDR1 MDHEN and CDR2 SYDVKM. Trimming removed 4 bases from V and 6 bases from J, with 9 bases in between. CDR3 size: 13 residues. In nucleotides, the CDR3 is TGTGCCAGCAGTTCAAGCTTTGATGAAAAACTGTTTTTT. Its translation: CASSSSFDEKLFF.

J is TRBJ1-6 and V is TRBV2, with TRBD1 matching 8 bases. The length of the CDR3 is 15 residues. The germline gives CDR1 SNHLY, CDR2 FYNNEI. The V gene end was trimmed by 3 bases and the J gene end by 10 bases; junction bases not matched to a gene: 8. CDR3 DNA sequence: TGTGCCAGCAGTGACCGGACAGGGATCGGATCACCCCTCCACTTT. Translation gives CASSDRTGIGSPLHF.

The rearrangement joins TRBV7-2 to TRBJ1-1; 9 bases map to TRBD1. Germline-derived CDR1 and CDR2 are SGHTA and FQGNSA. CDR3 length: 14 amino acids. With 5 bases clipped from V and 10 bases from J, the junction kept 11 bases outside the gene matches. The CDR3 is CASSAGQGLGGAFF. The CDR3 nucleotides read TGTGCCAGCAGCGCCGGACAGGGGTTGGGTGGAGCTTTCTTT. Full variable domain (remainder filled in from reference TRBV7-2 and TRBJ1-1): GAGVSQSPSNKVTEKGKDVELRCDPISGHTALYWYRQSLGQGLEFLIYFQGNSAPDKSGLPSDRFSAERTGGSVSTLTIQRTQQEDSAVYLCASSAGQGLGGAFFGQGTRLTVV.

The chain links TRBV5-1 to TRBJ2-7, with 7 bases aligning to TRBD1. From germline, CDR1 is SGHRS and CDR2 YFSETQ. The CDR3 totals 15 residues. V shed 3 bases, J shed 4 bases, and the junction held 10 bases outside the gene matches. The CDR3 DNA reads as TGCGCCAGCAGCTCGGGCCCGGGACAGATTTACGAGCAGTACTTC. Its translation is CASSSGPGQIYEQYF.

The chain employs TRBV30 and TRBJ1-4; weak D call: TRBD1 (5 bases). CDR1 and CDR2 from the germline V gene are GTSNPN and SVGIG (reference sequence). This CDR3 is 13 amino acids long. The V and J ends lost 8 bases and 4 bases respectively, with 14 bases between them. As DNA, the CDR3 is TGTGCCGGCCTCCAGGGCTTTAATGAAAAACTGTTTTTT. Translation gives CAGLQGFNEKLFF.

This sequence joins TRBV6-4 and TRBJ2-3; no clear D gene. Trimming took 7 bases from V and 0 from J, leaving 11 bases between them. The germline V gene has CDR1 MRHNA and CDR2 SNTAGT. The CDR3 is 14 amino acids. The CDR3 sequence is CASKLEASTDTQYF. CDR3 nucleotide sequence: TGTGCCAGCAAGTTAGAAGCTAGCACAGATACGCAGTATTTT.

This chain joins TRBV14 and TRBJ1-1; a weak D match, TRBD1 (5 bases). The V gene's germline CDR1 is SGHDN and CDR2 FVKESK. V lost 4 bases and J lost 3, with 9 bases in between. The CDR3 has 13 amino acids. CDR3 coding DNA: TGTGCCAGCAGCCCGGGGGGGTACACTGAAGCTTTCTTT. It codes for CASSPGGYTEAFF.

This rearrangement joins TRBV10-3 to TRBJ2-1, with 10 bases lining up with TRBD2. CDR1 and CDR2 from the germline V gene are ENHRY and SYGVKD. The CDR3 totals 16 residues. J lost 6 bases, V lost 7 bases, and 12 bases had no gene match. In nucleotides, the CDR3 is TGTGCCATCACGTGGGCTAGCGGGAGATCCCTCAATGAGCAGTTCTTC. Translation gives CAITWASGRSLNEQFF.

The gene calls are TRBV28 and TRBJ1-2; 8 bases agree with TRBD1. The V segment lost 7 bases and the J segment 4 bases; nucleotides outside the gene matches: 5. In germline, CDR1 is MDHEN, CDR2 SYDVKM. The CDR3 covers 13 residues. The CDR3 DNA reads as TGTGCCAGCACCCTAGACAGGGGCTATGGCTACACCTTC. It is translated as CASTLDRGYGYTF.

The V gene is TRBV3-1 (or the pseudogene TRBV3-2), the J gene TRBJ2-7, with D perhaps TRBD1 (5 bases). V was shortened by 1 base and J by 2 bases, with 9 bases between the two germline ends. Germline-derived CDR1 and CDR2 are LGHDT and YNNKEL (reference sequence). There are 14 residues in the CDR3. CDR3: CASSQGDRPYEQYF. The CDR3 DNA follows: TGTGCCAGCAGCCAAGGAGACAGACCCTACGAGCAGTACTTC.

This sequence joins TRBV7-2 and TRBJ2-1, with 10 nucleotides matching TRBD1. Unmatched junction bases numbered 7, after V lost 5 bases and J lost 6 bases. The CDR3 is 15 amino acids. Germline-derived CDR1 and CDR2 are SGHTA and FQGNSA. CDR3 sequence: CASSLGGQGSNEQFF. In DNA, the CDR3 is TGTGCCAGCAGCCTTGGGGGACAGGGGAGCAATGAGCAGTTCTTC.